The clone carrying this T cell receptor (beta chain) has more than one count but fewer than ten. Its target is not known. Per germline, CDR1 LNHDA and CDR2 SQIVND (reference sequence). Trimming removed 5 bases from V and 5 bases from J; junction bases left unmatched: 18. The CDR3 runs to 18 residues. Sequencing of cultured CD4+ T cell DNA used the Oncomine TCR Beta short-read assay. Once CD4+ T cells had been cultured, genomic DNA was extracted from them. TCRdb re-called the PCR reads through MiXCR, storing one row per CDR3 protein. There are around 13,000 distinct CDR3 sequences in the sample; roughly half occur only once, and approximately 16% lies in the top ten. The entry originates in a study of vaccination and CD4 T cells after COVID-19. Whole-study findings and limits: Looking at convalescent patients, a median about 86% of reactive clones were present only post-vaccination.

As for treatment: roughly 10-day PBMC culture with coronavirus spike peptide pools or control peptides (ViraFEST assay). This clonotype was obtained from a human donor who had recovered from COVID-19. Source material: CD4+ T cells from blood, cultured in vitro. The rearrangement joins TRBV19 to TRBJ1-5; the match to TRBD1 covers 7 bases. In DNA form, the CDR3 reads TGTGCCAGTAGTCGAAAAGGACGTGGCAGGGGGTCTGATCAGCCCCAGCATTTT. This codes for CASSRKGRGRGSDQPQHF.